The present T cell receptor (beta chain) was sequenced within a study of PD-L1 blockade in urothelial cancer. Turning to the study itself: About 90% of the roughly 29 patients comprised males who had bladder-origin urothelial cancer. Samples came from 3 weeks, at the second dose, and 6 weeks into treatment.

Unmatched junction bases numbered 5, after V lost 6 bases and J lost 3 bases. The V gene's germline CDR1 is ENHRY and CDR2 SYGVKD. CDR3 length equals 14 residues. Documented time point: peripheral blood 6 weeks after treatment start. Each patient's cancer was a locally advanced or metastatic urothelial carcinoma. Synthetic analogs of TCR templates were spiked into every PCR. Here immunoSEQ multiplex PCR was the method, and the copy in TCRdb shows in-frame clones only, minus some. The data contain 120,000 or so clones, roughly 82% of them singletons. This receptor was obtained from a man over 45 with urothelial cancer. The input for sequencing was PBMCs, taken around atezolizumab (anti-PD-L1) treatment. The chain couples TRBV10-3 to TRBJ2-7; TRBD2 matches 10 bases. CDR3 DNA: TGTGCCATCAGAAGGACTAGCGGAAACTACGAGCAGTACTTC. Its protein product is CAIRRTSGNYEQYF.